This paragraph reports one TCR beta chain. What it binds is not known. The data were taken from a study of T cell responses to AZD1222 COVID-19 vaccine. Study conclusions and caveats: Unmutated variant regions reportedly attract nearly half of all spike-specific TCRs. Spike as a whole was targeted by vaccine-associated CD4 TCRs, dominant at 160-218 and 743-854.

Assay: immunoSEQ multiplex PCR; the TCRdb copy retains only in-frame clones and omits some. The data contain about 100,000 clones, more than 85% of them singletons. The CDR3 sequence is 14 residues long. J gave up 10 bases and V 6 bases, and 6 bases lay outside the gene matches. Germline CDR1 MNHEY, CDR2 SVGAGI. The sample was peripheral blood, taken on day 0 of AZD1222 vaccination. The TCR comes from an adult in good health. This chain connects TRBV6-5 to TRBJ1-6, with 10 bases aligning to TRBD1. The CDR3 protein is CASSADRGRSPLHF. CDR3 nucleotides: TGTGCCAGCAGCGCAGACAGGGGGCGATCACCCCTCCACTTT.